Following are 21 T cell receptor beta chains from one sample sequenced in a study of T cell repertoires in cytomegalovirus infection. Using its own MiXCR run on the reads, TCRdb lists one record per CDR3 protein. The sample carries about 530,000 distinct CDR3 sequences, 26% recorded once. Sequences were obtained from PBMCs. Receptor source: a human donor in good health (CMV status not recorded). Some clones in this sample may be carry-over from other donors' samples.

This clonotype was seen many times. The genes are TRBV12-3 or TRBV12-4 and TRBJ2-5, with 7 bases aligning to TRBD1. The CDR3 runs 22 residues. J gave up 2 bases and V 5 bases, and 29 bases lay outside the gene matches. The CDR3: CASSRPRRGVIPDRSQQETQYF. DNA for the CDR3: TGTGCCAGCAGTCGACCCCGCAGGGGAGTTATCCCGGACAGGTCCCAACAAGAGACCCAGTACTTC.

V and J are TRBV10-2 and TRBJ2-7, with a tentative D call TRBD2 (7 bases). V was shortened by 1 base and J by 9 bases, with 10 bases between the two germline ends. The CDR3 runs 12 residues. The V gene's germline CDR1 is WSHSY and CDR2 SAAADI. CDR3 sequence (DNA): TGCGCCAGCAGTGAGTTGAGGGGGGGGCAGTACGTC. It is translated as CASSELRGGQYV.

The rearrangement links TRBV7-2 to TRBJ2-5; TRBD2 agrees at 14 bases. Germline assignment: CDR1 SGHTA and CDR2 FQGNSA. The CDR3 spans 15 residues. The J segment lost 4 bases and the V segment lost 6 bases, leaving 4 bases of the junction unmatched. The CDR3 region is CASRSGTSGRETQYF. CDR3 coding DNA: TGTGCCAGCAGATCCGGGACTAGCGGGAGAGAGACCCAGTACTTC.

This chain links TRBV20-1 with TRBJ1-1; no definite D call. The ends were cut back, 0 bases at V and 0 bases at J, with 14 bases in the middle. Germline values: CDR1 DFQATT, CDR2 SNEGSKA (reference sequence). The CDR3 totals 16 residues. The CDR3 here is CSARDLLGGLNTEAFF. The CDR3 DNA is TGCAGTGCTAGAGATTTATTGGGCGGATTGAACACTGAAGCTTTCTTT.

The rearrangement links TRBV7-2 to TRBJ1-3, with a possible D match to TRBD1 (5 bases). Germline V gives CDR1 SGHTA, CDR2 FQGNSA. The CDR3 runs to 15 residues. The V end was cut by 5 bases, the J end by 4 bases, with 15 bases between. CDR3 DNA: TGTGCCAGCAGCCACGCCGGGACGGCAGGAAACACCATATATTTT. Translated, it gives CASSHAGTAGNTIYF.

The chain recombines TRBV6-1 with TRBJ2-4, with a possible D match to TRBD2 (7 bases). Germline V gene data show CDR1 as MNHNS and CDR2 as SASEGT. The CDR3 spans 16 residues. Trimming pared 6 bases from V and 4 bases from J, leaving 19 bases between. CDR3 DNA sequence: TGTGCCAGCAGCGGAGGACTAGGGGGAGTGAAAAACATTCAGTACTTC. Encoded protein: CASSGGLGGVKNIQYF.

In its sample, this clonotype was seen a few times. CDR3: CASSYSKSGTSGRGNEQFF. The CDR3 nucleotides read TGTGCCAGCAGTTACTCGAAGTCAGGAACTAGCGGTAGAGGTAATGAGCAGTTCTTC. The rearrangement joins TRBV6-2 or TRBV6-3 to TRBJ2-1, with TRBD2 matching 8 bases. V trimming: 0 bases; J trimming: 7 bases; junction bases outside the gene matches: 17. Germline loops: CDR1 MNHEY, CDR2 SVGEGT. This CDR3 contains 19 residues.

In its sample, this clonotype was seen many times. V and J are TRBV7-2 and TRBJ2-2; 7 nucleotides align to TRBD1. The length of the CDR3 is 17 residues. Trimming cost V 3 bases and J 5 bases; bases outside gene matches: 12. Germline assignment: CDR1 SGHTA and CDR2 FQGNSA. The CDR3 DNA sequence: TGTGCCAGCAGCTTGGGGATTCGAGGGGGCAGAACCGGGGAGCTGTTTTTT. It is translated as CASSLGIRGGRTGELFF.

The chain combines TRBV7-2 with TRBJ2-1; 12 nucleotides match TRBD2. Germline CDR1 and CDR2: SGHTA and FQGNSA. The CDR3 has 18 amino acids. Unmatched junction bases numbered 14, after V lost 5 bases and J lost 6 bases. Written as DNA, the CDR3 is TGTGCCAGCAGCCTAGGACTAGCGGGAAAGGGATGGGGCAATGAGCAGTTCTTC. This codes for CASSLGLAGKGWGNEQFF.

Many counts were recorded for this clonotype. The V call is TRBV7-2, the J call TRBJ1-1; 8 bases match TRBD1. The ends lost 1 base at V and 3 bases at J; junction bases unmatched: 1. CDR1 SGHTA and CDR2 FQGNSA come from the germline V gene. The CDR3 has 14 amino acids. This CDR3 is CASSLDRGYTEAFF. CDR3 DNA sequence: TGTGCCAGCAGCTTAGACAGGGGGTACACTGAAGCTTTCTTT. The full variable domain, completed using reference TRBV7-2 and TRBJ1-1, is GAGVSQSPSNKVTEKGKDVELRCDPISGHTALYWYRQSLGQGLEFLIYFQGNSAPDKSGLPSDRFSAERTGGSVSTLTIQRTQQEDSAVYLCASSLDRGYTEAFFGQGTRLTVV.

This sequence joins TRBV6-5 and TRBJ1-3; TRBD1 aligns across 7 bases. Trimming cost V 0 bases and J 4 bases; bases outside gene matches: 12. The germline CDR1 and CDR2 sequences are MNHEY and SVGAGI. This CDR3 has 18 amino acids. Here the CDR3 reads CASSYSINRGLGGNTIYF. CDR3 DNA sequence: TGTGCCAGCAGTTACTCGATTAACAGGGGCCTAGGAGGAAACACCATATATTTT.

This clonotype was counted ten times or more. The chain recombines TRBV7-2 with TRBJ2-3; perhaps TRBD2 as D (6 bases). Germline values: CDR1 SGHTA, CDR2 FQGNSA. V shed 0 bases and J shed 5 bases, with 9 bases lying between them. There are 14 residues in the CDR3. CDR3 in DNA: TGTGCCAGCAGCTTAGCGGGAGGATTAGATACGCAGTATTTT. Its protein product is CASSLAGGLDTQYF.

This clonotype was detected a few times. The chain couples TRBV6-2 or TRBV6-3 to TRBJ1-5, with D maybe TRBD1 (6 bases). Trimming pared 4 bases from V and 6 bases from J, leaving 16 bases between. Per the germline V gene, CDR1 is MNHEY and CDR2 is SVGEGT. The CDR3 totals 15 residues. CDR3 nucleotides: TGTGCCAGCAGTTCCCTAAAGGGGGTAGTTCAGCCCCAGCATTTT. Its translation is CASSSLKGVVQPQHF.

The V call is TRBV4-3, the J call TRBJ2-3; D is unclear. The V and J ends lost 1 base and 2 bases respectively, with 16 bases between them. Looked up from germline, CDR1 is LGHNA and CDR2 is YSLEER. CDR3 size: 17 residues. The CDR3 is CASSQVRSGTDTDTQYF. The CDR3 nucleotides are TGCGCCAGCAGCCAAGTGAGATCGGGCACGGACACAGATACGCAGTATTTT.

This clonotype showed up just a few times. The chain has TRBV6-2 or TRBV6-3 and TRBJ2-1, with 12 bases matching TRBD2. This CDR3 has 15 amino acids. The junction had 5 bases not matched to a gene; V was cut back by 7 bases and J by 4 bases. CDR1 is MNHEY and CDR2 is SVGEGT in the germline V gene. CDR3 sequence reads: CASTSGRAVYNEQFF. CDR3 bases: TGTGCCAGCACTAGCGGGAGGGCCGTTTACAATGAGCAGTTCTTC.

The CDR3, as DNA: TGTGCCAGCAGTGACCTGGGCGGTTCACCCCTCCACTTT. Translated: CASSDLGGSPLHF. V and J are TRBV6-1 and TRBJ1-6, with D hard to call. Germline CDR1 reads MNHNS; CDR2 reads SASEGT. The CDR3 spans 13 residues. V shed 3 bases and J shed 9 bases, with 9 bases lying between them.

The chain recombines TRBV28 with TRBJ1-5, with a possible D match to TRBD1 (5 bases). Germline lookup yields CDR1 MDHEN and CDR2 SYDVKM. The CDR3 extends over 15 amino acids. The V end was cut by 5 bases, the J end by 0 bases, with 11 bases between. CDR3 coding DNA: TGTGCCAGCAGTGACAGCTTTAATAGCAATCAGCCCCAGCATTTT. Translated, it gives CASSDSFNSNQPQHF. Full variable domain (missing parts from reference TRBV28 and TRBJ1-5): DVKVTQSSRYLVKRTGEKVFLECVQDMDHENMFWYRQDPGLGLRLIYFSYDVKMKEKGDIPEGYSVSREKKERFSLILESASTNQTSMYLCASSDSFNSNQPQHFGDGTRLSIL.

The rearrangement joins TRBV28 to TRBJ2-7; 9 bases agree with TRBD1. V gave up 2 bases and J gave up 3 bases; unmatched junction bases: 8. The CDR3 spans 16 residues. Per germline, CDR1 MDHEN and CDR2 SYDVKM. CDR3 region: CASSLLPGQGSYEQYF. CDR3 bases: TGTGCCAGCAGTTTACTCCCGGGACAGGGTAGCTACGAGCAGTACTTC.

The rearrangement joins TRBV28 to TRBJ2-4, with TRBD2 matching over 9 bases. Trimming cost V 4 bases and J 2 bases; bases outside gene matches: 18. CDR1 and CDR2 (germline): MDHEN, SYDVKM. This CDR3 has 20 amino acids. CDR3 in amino acids: CASSYRRAGGEGFTKNIQYF. CDR3 coding DNA: TGTGCCAGCAGTTATCGACGAGCGGGGGGAGAGGGATTCACCAAAAACATTCAGTACTTC. The full variable domain, with the rest looked up from reference TRBV28 and TRBJ2-4, is DVKVTQSSRYLVKRTGEKVFLECVQDMDHENMFWYRQDPGLGLRLIYFSYDVKMKEKGDIPEGYSVSREKKERFSLILESASTNQTSMYLCASSYRRAGGEGFTKNIQYFGAGTRLSVL.

This chain uses TRBV7-3 with TRBJ1-1; TRBD1 might be the D (5 bases). The CDR3 covers 13 residues. CDR1 and CDR2 from the germline V gene are SGHTA and FQGTGA. Trimming took 5 bases from V and 3 from J, leaving 10 bases between them. This chain's CDR3 is CASSRQPDTEAFF. The CDR3 DNA is TGTGCCAGCAGCCGACAGCCAGACACTGAAGCTTTCTTT.

V and J are TRBV5-4 and TRBJ2-7; D is unclear. Trimming removed 2 bases from V and 6 bases from J, with 18 bases in between. Germline assignment: CDR1 SGHNT and CDR2 YYREEE (reference sequence). This CDR3 spans 15 amino acids. This CDR3 is CASSFAPSRSGEQYV. CDR3 DNA sequence: TGTGCCAGCAGCTTTGCCCCCAGCCGGAGTGGCGAGCAGTACGTC.